The next 31 T cell receptor beta chains were all read from a single sample in a study of cytomegalovirus exposure and HLA in healthy donors. The PCR contained 60 Vbeta and 13 Jbeta primers. Repertoires were generated with immunoSEQ multiplex PCR, while TCRdb's copy carries only in-frame clones and drops some. The table lists 140,000 or so clones, approximately 80% of them singletons. Sequences were obtained from PBMCs. These receptors originate from a man between 40 and 49 years old in good health and CMV-seronegative.

The rearrangement joins TRBV7-2 to TRBJ2-2, with TRBD2 matching over 11 bases. The CDR3 loop spans 16 amino acids. In germline, CDR1 is SGHTA, CDR2 FQGNSA. V trimming: 5 bases; J trimming: 4 bases; junction bases outside the gene matches: 6. The CDR3 is CASSPNSGGVTGELFF. The CDR3 bases are TGTGCCAGCAGCCCTAATAGCGGGGGGGTCACCGGGGAGCTGTTTTTT. The entire variable domain, with the rest obtained from reference TRBV7-2 and TRBJ2-2, is as follows: GAGVSQSPSNKVTEKGKDVELRCDPISGHTALYWYRQSLGQGLEFLIYFQGNSAPDKSGLPSDRFSAERTGGSVSTLTIQRTQQEDSAVYLCASSPNSGGVTGELFFGEGSRLTVL.

This rearrangement joins TRBV4-1 to TRBJ1-6; a possible D gene is TRBD1 (5 bases). V shed 4 bases and J shed 7 bases, with 14 bases lying between them. This CDR3 contains 15 residues. Germline values: CDR1 MGHRA, CDR2 YSYEKL. CDR3 sequence reads: CASSPGGSGNSPLHF. CDR3 sequence (DNA): TGCGCCAGCAGCCCCGGGGGGTCAGGGAATTCACCCCTCCACTTT.

The chain joins TRBV18 to TRBJ2-2; D is perhaps TRBD2 (6 bases). The CDR3 loop spans 16 amino acids. Germline V gene sequence: CDR1 KGHSH, CDR2 LQKENI. The germline V and J ends were trimmed by 4 bases and 0 bases, with 12 bases remaining between them. The DNA of the CDR3 is TGTGCCAGCTCACTTCTCGGGGGTTCGAACACCGGGGAGCTGTTTTTT. Residues: CASSLLGGSNTGELFF.

The V gene is TRBV14, the J gene TRBJ1-2, with no clear D. Germline V gene lookup returns CDR1 SGHDN and CDR2 FVKESK. The CDR3 has 13 residues. V lost 1 base and J 4 bases, leaving 7 bases between the germline ends. The CDR3 region is CASSQGRIYGYTF. In DNA form, the CDR3 reads TGTGCCAGCAGCCAAGGGCGGATCTATGGCTACACCTTC.

This rearrangement joins TRBV12-2 to TRBJ1-6; the table's D gene call, TRBD1, was not cross checked with the DNA. TRBV12-2 is an annotated pseudogene. The CDR3 contains 21 residues. CDR3 region: CASRPIAFGTGFLIYNSPLHF. DNA for the CDR3: TGTGCAAGTCGCCCGATAGCCTTCGGGACAGGCTTTTTAATCTATAATTCACCCCTCCACTTT.

The V gene is TRBV11-3, the J gene TRBJ2-7, with 9 bases lining up with TRBD1. This CDR3 is 17 amino acids long. Germline trimming cut 5 bases from V and 3 bases from J; bases unmatched to any gene: 14. Germline assignment: CDR1 SGHNT and CDR2 YENEEA. The CDR3 DNA is TGTGCCAGCAGCGACAACCCTACAGGGGGCGAAAACTACGAGCAGTACTTC. Protein product: CASSDNPTGGENYEQYF.

CDR3 loop: CASSLSWAQGGEQYF. As DNA, the CDR3 is TGTGCCAGCAGCCTTTCCTGGGCTCAGGGAGGAGAGCAGTACTTC. V and J are TRBV7-2 and TRBJ2-7; TRBD2 might be the D (6 bases). Per the germline V gene, CDR1 is SGHTA and CDR2 is FQGNSA. CDR3 length: 15 amino acids. Trimming took off 5 bases at V and 7 bases at J, with 21 bases between the two ends.

The V gene is TRBV9, the J gene TRBJ1-4, with D possibly being TRBD1 (5 bases). Germline V CDR1 and CDR2: SGDLS, YYNGEE. The V end was cut by 0 bases, the J end by 0 bases, with 12 bases between. CDR3 size: 17 residues. In DNA form, the CDR3 reads TGTGCCAGCAGCGTAGGGGAAGGGGATACAACTAATGAAAAACTGTTTTTT. Protein sequence: CASSVGEGDTTNEKLFF.

The chain recombines TRBV14 with TRBJ2-7, with no clear D. Looked up from germline, CDR1 is SGHDN and CDR2 is FVKESK. The CDR3 is 13 amino acids. V lost 1 base and J 3 bases, leaving 7 bases between the germline ends. The CDR3 region is CASSQGRYYEQYF. CDR3 nucleotides: TGTGCCAGCAGCCAAGGCAGATACTACGAGCAGTACTTC.

The gene calls are TRBV12-5 and TRBJ1-6, with TRBD1 identical over 7 bases. There are 13 residues in the CDR3. CDR1 and CDR2 from the germline V gene are LGHNT and FRNRAP. Germline trimming cut 8 bases from V and 7 bases from J; bases unmatched to any gene: 5. CDR3 sequence reads: CASKGAVNSPLHF. CDR3 DNA: TGTGCTAGTAAGGGGGCTGTGAATTCACCCCTCCACTTT.

The chain uses TRBV27 and TRBJ2-5, with 8 bases identical to TRBD1. Germline V gene lookup returns CDR1 MNHEY and CDR2 SMNVEV (reference sequence). This CDR3 has 14 residues. V dropped 4 bases and J dropped 7; count of bases not matched to a gene: 8. CDR3 protein: CASSWAGGSGTQYF. For the CDR3, the DNA is TGTGCCAGCAGTTGGGCAGGGGGCTCTGGGACCCAGTACTTC.

The chain carries TRBV19 and TRBJ2-5; 7 nucleotides agree with TRBD1. Trimming removed 3 bases from V and 6 bases from J; junction bases left unmatched: 4. CDR1 LNHDA and CDR2 SQIVND come from the germline V gene (reference sequence). The CDR3 covers 13 residues. The DNA of the CDR3 is TGTGCCAGTAGTATGAACAGGGGTCAGACCCAGTACTTC. Translating it yields CASSMNRGQTQYF.

The genes are TRBV7-2 and TRBJ2-2; 8 bases fit TRBD2. The CDR3 covers 15 residues. CDR1 SGHTA and CDR2 FQGNSA come from the germline V gene. V trimming: 3 bases; J trimming: 4 bases; junction bases outside the gene matches: 4. The CDR3 DNA reads TGTGCCAGCAGCTTTTCGGCGGGGGGCACCGGGGAGCTGTTTTTT. Translation gives CASSFSAGGTGELFF. The whole variable domain, filled in from reference TRBV7-2 and TRBJ2-2, reads GAGVSQSPSNKVTEKGKDVELRCDPISGHTALYWYRQSLGQGLEFLIYFQGNSAPDKSGLPSDRFSAERTGGSVSTLTIQRTQQEDSAVYLCASSFSAGGTGELFFGEGSRLTVL.

The chain has TRBV21-1 and TRBJ1-5; the D call TRBD1 from the table was never checked on the DNA. TRBV21-1 is a documented pseudogene. This CDR3 contains 15 residues. The CDR3 reads CASSKWTGDGQPQHF. Here the CDR3 DNA reads TGTGCCAGCAGCAAATGGACAGGGGACGGTCAGCCCCAGCATTTT.

This chain uses TRBV18 with TRBJ1-4; D unresolved. Germline V gives CDR1 KGHSH, CDR2 LQKENI. This CDR3 comprises 14 residues. V gave up 6 bases and J gave up 8 bases, with 16 bases separating them. The CDR3: CASSETGLTEKLFF. In DNA form, the CDR3 reads TGTGCCAGCTCGGAGACCGGGTTGACGGAAAAACTGTTTTTT.

This clone was seen a few times. V gene TRBV5-6 combines with J gene TRBJ2-2; TRBD1 agrees at 7 bases. This CDR3 region has 15 residues. V was clipped by 4 bases and J by 5 bases; unmatched bases: 8. Per the germline V gene, CDR1 is SGHDT and CDR2 is YYEEEE. The CDR3 reads CASSHRDSFTGELFF. The DNA of the CDR3 is TGTGCCAGCAGCCACCGGGACAGCTTTACCGGGGAGCTGTTTTTT.

The chain links TRBV19 to TRBJ1-2; perhaps TRBD1 as D (5 bases). The CDR3 sequence is 12 residues long. The ends were cut back, 6 bases at V and 8 bases at J, with 13 bases in the middle. Germline V gene sequence: CDR1 LNHDA, CDR2 SQIVND (reference sequence). The CDR3 DNA sequence: TGTGCCAGTAGCCGTGGGGAGGGGGGCTACACCTTC. Protein sequence: CASSRGEGGYTF.

This chain joins TRBV5-1 and TRBJ2-7, with TRBD1 identical over 7 bases. Germline V gene sequence: CDR1 SGHRS, CDR2 YFSETQ. This CDR3 is 15 amino acids long. V was pared by 1 base and J by 3 bases, with 7 bases of the junction left unmatched. In nucleotides, the CDR3 is TGCGCCAGCAGCTTGCTCGGGACAGACCTCTACGAGCAGTACTTC. Translation: CASSLLGTDLYEQYF.

The genes are TRBV5-8 and TRBJ2-7; 7 bases map to TRBD1. The V segment lost 3 bases and the J segment 1 base; nucleotides outside the gene matches: 7. Germline-derived CDR1 and CDR2 are SGHTS and YDEGEE. The CDR3 consists of 15 residues. CDR3 nucleotide sequence: TGTGCCAGCAGCTCAGGACAGGTTCCTTCCTACGAGCAGTACTTC. This codes for CASSSGQVPSYEQYF.

This chain connects TRBV18 to TRBJ1-4; no reliable D call. With 4 bases removed from V and 0 bases from J, the gap between germline ends came to 9 bases. This CDR3 contains 15 residues. The germline V gene encodes CDR1 KGHSH and CDR2 LQKENI. CDR3 nucleotides: TGTGCCAGCTCACGACTCGTAGCAACTAATGAAAAACTGTTTTTT. Protein sequence: CASSRLVATNEKLFF.

The genes are TRBV9 and TRBJ1-1, with D possibly being TRBD1 (5 bases). The CDR3 consists of 16 residues. The germline V gene has CDR1 SGDLS and CDR2 YYNGEE. V was trimmed by 0 bases and J by 1 base, leaving 13 bases between them. CDR3 sequence (DNA): TGTGCCAGCAGCGTAGATCACCGGGGGTCGAACACTGAAGCTTTCTTT. Encoded protein: CASSVDHRGSNTEAFF.

The chain links TRBV4-2 to TRBJ2-7; D possibly corresponds to TRBD2 (7 bases). This CDR3 spans 12 amino acids. The germline V and J ends were trimmed by 8 bases and 9 bases, with 17 bases remaining between them. Germline V gives CDR1 LGHNA, CDR2 YNFKEQ. The CDR3 nucleotides read TGTGCCAGCGGACCTCTGGGAGGGGGGCAGTACTTC. This sequence encodes CASGPLGGGQYF.

The J gene is TRBJ1-2, the V gene TRBV10-3; the match to TRBD1 covers 12 bases. The CDR3 is 17 residues long. V lost 0 bases to trimming and J lost 3 bases; unmatched junction nucleotides: 5. Per the germline V gene, CDR1 is ENHRY and CDR2 is SYGVKD. Here the CDR3 DNA reads TGTGCCATCAGTGAGTCGGGGACAGGGGGCGTAGACTATGGCTACACCTTC. This codes for CAISESGTGGVDYGYTF.

The CDR3 protein is CASSPDRNNEKLFF. As DNA, the CDR3 is TGTGCCAGCAGTCCAGACAGGAATAATGAAAAACTGTTTTTT. The rearrangement links TRBV2 to TRBJ1-4; D perhaps matches TRBD1 (6 bases). V lost 5 bases and J lost 4, with 11 bases in between. CDR3 length equals 14 residues. CDR1 and CDR2 from the germline V gene are SNHLY and FYNNEI.

The CDR3 protein is CASSLDPAVNTGELFF. CDR3 in DNA: TGTGCCAGCAGCTTAGATCCAGCGGTGAACACCGGGGAGCTGTTTTTT. V usage is TRBV11-2 and J usage is TRBJ2-2, with D perhaps matching TRBD2 (5 bases). The ends were cut back, 0 bases at V and 1 base at J, with 9 bases in the middle. There are 16 residues in the CDR3. The germline gives CDR1 SGHAT, CDR2 FQNNGV.

A remark on this clone: At one of its ends the junction is not consistent with the germline gene, which may arise from a read error. Different DNA sequences within this sample yield the same CDR3. The chain uses TRBV9 and TRBJ2-2; D not resolved. Germline V gene data show CDR1 as SGDLS and CDR2 as YYNGEE. CDR3 length equals 12 residues. The CDR3 loop is CASSPRGGELFF. CDR3 in DNA: TGCGCCAGCAGCCCGAGAGGCGGGGAGCTGTTTTTT.

The V call is TRBV30, the J call TRBJ1-6, with no clear D. Germline V gene lookup returns CDR1 GTSNPN and CDR2 SVGIG (reference sequence). The length of the CDR3 is 15 residues. V lost 5 bases and J 7 bases, leaving 18 bases between the germline ends. The chain's CDR3 is CAWEIGRGGNSPLHF. The CDR3 DNA sequence: TGTGCCTGGGAGATAGGGCGTGGCGGGAATTCACCCCTCCACTTT.

This clone has a handful of counts. The J gene is TRBJ1-3, the V gene TRBV30; D remains ambiguous. Germline V CDR1 and CDR2: GTSNPN, SVGIG (reference sequence). There are 11 residues in the CDR3. The V and J ends lost 3 bases and 4 bases respectively, with 4 bases between them. CDR3 sequence reads: CAWRLGNTIYF. The CDR3 region has the DNA TGTGCCTGGAGACTAGGAAACACCATATATTTT.

This clone has more than one count but fewer than ten. V and J are TRBV4-2 and TRBJ2-5, with 15 positions matching TRBD2. Germline V CDR1 and CDR2: LGHNA, YNFKEQ. After removal of 6 bases from V and 2 bases from J, the junction contained 7 bases not matched to a gene. CDR3 length: 17 residues. CDR3 in DNA: TGTGCCAGCAGTCTTGGGACTAGCGGGGGGTCACAAGAGACCCAGTACTTC. It specifies CASSLGTSGGSQETQYF.

The count of this clone is one. The rearrangement links TRBV10-3 to TRBJ2-7, with 11 nucleotides matching TRBD2. The V gene's germline CDR1 is ENHRY and CDR2 SYGVKD. The CDR3 runs 15 residues. With 0 bases clipped from V and 6 bases from J, the junction kept 4 bases outside the gene matches. The CDR3 DNA reads TGTGCCATCAGTGAGTCGATACTAGCGGGGGCCGAGCAGTACTTC. This codes for CAISESILAGAEQYF.

V gene TRBV2 combines with J gene TRBJ1-5; no clear D. The ends were cut back, 6 bases at V and 5 bases at J, with 20 bases in the middle. The CDR3 length is 16 residues. From germline, CDR1 is SNHLY and CDR2 FYNNEI. The CDR3 coding sequence is TGTGCCAGCAGCGGGGATCGACGGCAGGTCGATCAGCCCCAGCATTTT. It is translated as CASSGDRRQVDQPQHF.